One and the same sample provided the 26 T cell receptor beta chains below, sequenced in a study of vaccination effects on CD4 cells after COVID-19. These receptors' targets are unknown. Measured with immunoSEQ multiplex PCR; TCRdb has only the in-frame clones, and not every one. This sample has fewer than 30,000 clones, with more than 75% found just once. Viral peptide pools were used in the ViraFEST assay to expand antigen-specific CD4+ T cells, and sequencing came afterward. A roughly ten-day culture period preceded the isolation of CD4+ T cells. The individual was infected with SARS-CoV-2 between March and December 2020, as confirmed by PCR. This material consisted of CD4+ T cells from PBMCs cultured with HCoV-NL63 spike peptides, taken before COVID-19 vaccination. These receptor sequences come from a human donor who had a prior SARS-CoV-2 infection.

This clone showed up just once. The limits of the CDR3 on the DNA are not certain, so only TCRdb's listed CDR3 is given. The chain links TRBV9 to TRBJ2-7. The length of the CDR3 is 14 amino acids, counting both ends. From germline, CDR1 is SGDLS and CDR2 YYNGEE. CDR3 sequence: CASSADPSSGQQYF.

The chain employs TRBV6-2 or TRBV6-3 and TRBJ2-5; tentative D call: TRBD1 (5 bases). With 2 bases removed from V and 5 bases from J, the gap between germline ends came to 15 bases. Germline CDR1 reads MNHEY; CDR2 reads SVGEGT. This CDR3 region has 15 residues. Written as DNA, the CDR3 is TGTGCCAGCAGTTACGGGGCAGGTTCTGTGGAGACCCAGTACTTC. Its translation: CASSYGAGSVETQYF.

This chain connects TRBV11-3 to TRBJ1-1; D might be TRBD1 (6 bases). This CDR3 is built from 13 residues. V lost 0 bases to trimming and J lost 10 bases, with 12 bases between them. Per the germline V gene, CDR1 is SGHNT and CDR2 is YENEEA. The CDR3 nucleotides read TGTGCCAGCAGCTTAGAGGGCTCGACAGGAGCTTTCTTT. It translates to CASSLEGSTGAFF. Together with reference TRBV11-3 and TRBJ1-1, the CDR3 gives the full variable domain: EAGVVQSPRYKIIEKKQPVAFWCNPISGHNTLYWYLQNLGQGPELLIRYENEEAVDDSQLPKDRFSAERLKGVDSTLKIQPAELGDSAVYLCASSLEGSTGAFFGQGTRLTVV.

This clone was seen a single time. The rearrangement links TRBV5-1 to TRBJ2-3, with 9 bases aligning to TRBD1. CDR1 and CDR2 from the germline V gene are SGHRS and YFSETQ. The CDR3 sequence is 16 residues long. V shed 0 bases, J shed 6 bases, and the junction held 8 bases outside the gene matches. CDR3 nucleotide sequence: TGCGCCAGCAGCTTGGCGGGACAGGGTCCGGAGGATACGCAGTATTTT. It encodes CASSLAGQGPEDTQYF.

The J gene is TRBJ1-2, the V gene TRBV19; no clear D. Germline-derived CDR1 and CDR2 are LNHDA and SQIVND (reference sequence). Trimming pared 6 bases from V and 0 bases from J, leaving 8 bases between. The CDR3 spans 13 residues. This CDR3 is CASRLIPNYGYTF. CDR3 DNA sequence: TGTGCCAGTAGGTTGATCCCTAACTATGGCTACACCTTC.

The chain couples TRBV3-1 (or the pseudogene TRBV3-2) to TRBJ2-1, with 10 bases lining up with TRBD2. J lost 4 bases, V lost 0 bases, and 18 bases had no gene match. The germline V gene has CDR1 LGHDT and CDR2 YNNKEL (reference sequence). The CDR3 totals 21 residues. The CDR3 is CASSQEHALAGPTTNYNEQFF. The CDR3 DNA reads as TGTGCCAGCAGCCAAGAACACGCACTAGCGGGACCCACGACAAATTACAATGAGCAGTTCTTC.

The chain joins TRBV9 to TRBJ1-4; 7 bases match TRBD1. This CDR3 contains 15 residues. Germline V gives CDR1 SGDLS, CDR2 YYNGEE. V lost 0 bases, J lost 5 bases, and 4 bases stayed unmatched. The chain's CDR3 is CASSVGDRWNEKLFF. The CDR3 nucleotides read TGTGCCAGCAGCGTAGGGGACAGATGGAATGAAAAACTGTTTTTT.

This CDR3 is CASSRDKVEWAGELFF. CDR3 nucleotides: TGTGCCAGCTCCCGGGACAAAGTGGAGTGGGCCGGGGAGCTGTTTTTT. The V call is TRBV18, the J call TRBJ2-2, with D possibly TRBD1 on 6 matching bases. Per the germline V gene, CDR1 is KGHSH and CDR2 is LQKENI. The CDR3 loop spans 16 amino acids. Deletions cut 6 bases from V and 6 bases from J, with 20 bases between.

The chain recombines TRBV4-1 with TRBJ2-4; weak D call: TRBD2 (5 bases). V was clipped by 4 bases and J by 5 bases, with 9 bases between them. In germline, CDR1 is MGHRA, CDR2 YSYEKL. This CDR3 has 13 residues. CDR3 region: CASSLARENIQYF. CDR3 in DNA: TGCGCCAGCAGCCTTGCGAGGGAAAACATTCAGTACTTC.

The rearrangement uses TRBV19 and TRBJ2-7, with D tentatively TRBD1 (6 bases). The CDR3 extends over 16 amino acids. Trimming left V 6 bases short and J 2 bases short, with 20 bases between. Germline V CDR1 and CDR2: LNHDA, SQIVND (reference sequence). In DNA, the CDR3 is TGTGCCAGTAGCCAAAGCGAAGGGACACCCACCTACGAGCAGTACTTC. It codes for CASSQSEGTPTYEQYF.

The chain combines TRBV6-2 or TRBV6-3 with TRBJ1-1; tentatively, D is TRBD1 (6 bases). Trimming shortened V by 2 bases and J by 4 bases, and 8 bases separated the two germline ends. CDR3 length: 13 amino acids. Germline CDR1 reads MNHEY; CDR2 reads SVGEGT. The CDR3 nucleotides are TGTGCCAGCAGTTACGGGGGCTTCACTGAAGCTTTCTTT. Its protein is CASSYGGFTEAFF.

This chain uses TRBV5-1 with TRBJ1-6; D possibly corresponds to TRBD1 (5 bases). The V gene's germline CDR1 is SGHRS and CDR2 YFSETQ. Trimming removed 2 bases at V and 2 bases at J, with 11 bases between. This CDR3 has 16 residues. In DNA, the CDR3 is TGCGCCAGCAGCTTTCAACTAGGGGCCTATAATTCACCCCTCCACTTT. Its protein product is CASSFQLGAYNSPLHF.

This clone was seen only once. This sequence joins TRBV15 and TRBJ2-2; the D is unclear. Trimming shortened V by 2 bases and J by 6 bases, and 7 bases separated the two germline ends. CDR1 and CDR2 from the germline V gene are LNHNV and YYDKDF (reference sequence). The CDR3 is 13 residues long. The CDR3, as DNA: TGTGCCACCAGCAGACCAGCCTCCGGGGAGCTGTTTTTT. Protein: CATSRPASGELFF.

The chain joins TRBV12-2 to TRBJ2-2; the listed D gene, TRBD2, was not tested against the DNA. TRBV12-2 is annotated as a pseudogene. The CDR3 is 19 residues long. DNA of the CDR3: TGTGCAAGTCGCTCCCCTGGACTAGCGGGGGGAATGGACACCGGGGAGCTGTTTTTT. Translated: CASRSPGLAGGMDTGELFF.

V and J are TRBV7-8 and TRBJ2-1; possible D gene TRBD1, 6 bases. The CDR3 sequence is 17 residues long. Deletions cut 2 bases from V and 3 bases from J, with 17 bases between. From germline, CDR1 is SGHVS and CDR2 FQNEAQ. The CDR3 region has the DNA TGTGCCAGCAGCTTACCGAACTACAGGGCTAGCTACAATGAGCAGTTCTTC. Encoded protein: CASSLPNYRASYNEQFF.

The V call is TRBV5-1, the J call TRBJ1-6; D might be TRBD1 (5 bases). CDR3 length: 15 amino acids. CDR1 is SGHRS and CDR2 is YFSETQ in the germline V gene. V was trimmed by 0 bases and J by 8 bases, leaving 12 bases between them. The CDR3 sequence is CASSLANGADSPLHF. CDR3 bases: TGCGCCAGCAGCTTGGCCAACGGGGCGGATTCACCCCTCCACTTT.

The chain is built from TRBV5-6 and TRBJ2-1; possible D gene TRBD2, 7 bases. The germline V gene encodes CDR1 SGHDT and CDR2 YYEEEE. Trimming took 0 bases from V and 9 from J, leaving 19 bases between them. The CDR3 is 16 residues long. CDR3 coding DNA: TGTGCCAGCAGCTTGGCCGGGTTTGGGGGAGGGGGTGAGCAGTTCTTC. Translation gives CASSLAGFGGGGEQFF. Supplemented by reference TRBV5-6 and TRBJ2-1, the full variable domain reads DAGVTQSPTHLIKTRGQQVTLRCSPKSGHDTVSWYQQALGQGPQFIFQYYEEEERQRGNFPDRFSGHQFPNYSSELNVNALLLGDSALYLCASSLAGFGGGGEQFFGPGTRLTVL.

This clone turned up a few times. The rearrangement links TRBV7-9 to TRBJ2-7, with 9 bases identical to TRBD2. This CDR3 is 15 amino acids long. Germline assignment: CDR1 SEHNR and CDR2 FQNEAQ (reference sequence). V dropped 2 bases and J dropped 4; count of bases not matched to a gene: 6. The DNA for the CDR3 is TGTGCCAGCAGCTTATTGTCTAGCGGGACGTACGAGCAGTACTTC. Its translation is CASSLLSSGTYEQYF.

Details on this clone: An end of the junction differs from the germline gene, which may be a read error. The chain couples TRBV7-7 to TRBJ2-5; possible D gene TRBD2, 5 bases. The length of the CDR3 is 14 residues. The germline CDR1 and CDR2 sequences are SSHAT and FNYEAQ (reference sequence). As DNA, the CDR3 is TGTGCTAGCAGCCCCGGACTGTACGGGGAGACCCAGTACTTC. Translating it yields CASSPGLYGETQYF. Full variable domain (remainder filled in from reference TRBV7-7 and TRBJ2-5): GAGVSQSPRYKVTKRGQDVTLRCDPISSHATLYWYQQALGQGPEFLTYFNYEAQPDKSGLPSDRFSAERPEGSISTLTIQRTEQRDSAMYRCASSPGLYGETQYFGPGTRLLVL.

The rearrangement links TRBV7-2 to TRBJ2-1; D not certain. From germline, CDR1 is SGHTA and CDR2 FQGNSA. The CDR3 contains 13 residues. V lost 2 bases and J lost 10, with 12 bases in between. The CDR3 DNA reads as TGTGCCAGCAGCTTAATACGTTCCGGAGAGCAGTTCTTC. Protein product: CASSLIRSGEQFF.

The chain recombines TRBV7-8 with TRBJ1-3; 7 bases agree with TRBD1. Germline-derived CDR1 and CDR2 are SGHVS and FQNEAQ. The CDR3 length is 14 residues. After removal of 6 bases from V and 4 bases from J, the junction contained 6 bases not matched to a gene. In DNA form, the CDR3 reads TGTGCCAGCAGTCAGACAGGGTTAGGAAACACCATATATTTT. It yields the protein CASSQTGLGNTIYF.

The chain uses TRBV18 and TRBJ2-3; D is uncertain. This CDR3 has 15 residues. V was clipped by 3 bases and J by 4 bases, with 14 bases between them. Germline values: CDR1 KGHSH, CDR2 LQKENI. CDR3 amino acids: CASSPMARIADTQYF. The DNA for the CDR3 is TGTGCCAGCTCACCGATGGCACGGATCGCAGATACGCAGTATTTT.

CDR3 nucleotide sequence: TGTGCCAGTAGTATCAGGCGGGACAACTATGGCTACACCTTC. Amino acids: CASSIRRDNYGYTF. V gene TRBV19 combines with J gene TRBJ1-2; D is perhaps TRBD1 (5 bases). This CDR3 has 14 amino acids. The ends were cut back, 3 bases at V and 2 bases at J, with 10 bases in the middle. In germline, CDR1 is LNHDA, CDR2 SQIVND (reference sequence).

The gene calls are TRBV7-3 and TRBJ2-3; TRBD2 matches 8 bases. The V gene end was trimmed by 5 bases and the J gene end by 0 bases; junction bases not matched to a gene: 7. Germline V gives CDR1 SGHTA, CDR2 FQGTGA. The CDR3 sequence is 16 residues long. CDR3 amino acids: CASSPHERGSTDTQYF. In nucleotides, the CDR3 is TGTGCCAGCAGCCCACACGAGCGGGGGAGCACAGATACGCAGTATTTT.

The V call is TRBV2, the J call TRBJ1-5, with D perhaps TRBD1 (5 bases). The CDR3 contains 15 residues. CDR1 and CDR2 from the germline V gene are SNHLY and FYNNEI. The germline V and J ends were trimmed by 3 bases and 5 bases, with 14 bases remaining between them. Here the CDR3 reads CASSDTGRVYQPQHF. CDR3 coding DNA: TGTGCCAGCAGTGACACGGGCAGGGTGTATCAGCCCCAGCATTTT.

CDR3 DNA sequence: TGTGCCAGCAGCTTTATTAGCGAGACCCAGTACTTC. It encodes CASSFISETQYF. This sequence joins TRBV7-2 and TRBJ2-5; unclear D gene. This CDR3 is built from 12 residues. V was clipped by 3 bases and J by 5 bases, with 7 bases between them. The germline V gene encodes CDR1 SGHTA and CDR2 FQGNSA.